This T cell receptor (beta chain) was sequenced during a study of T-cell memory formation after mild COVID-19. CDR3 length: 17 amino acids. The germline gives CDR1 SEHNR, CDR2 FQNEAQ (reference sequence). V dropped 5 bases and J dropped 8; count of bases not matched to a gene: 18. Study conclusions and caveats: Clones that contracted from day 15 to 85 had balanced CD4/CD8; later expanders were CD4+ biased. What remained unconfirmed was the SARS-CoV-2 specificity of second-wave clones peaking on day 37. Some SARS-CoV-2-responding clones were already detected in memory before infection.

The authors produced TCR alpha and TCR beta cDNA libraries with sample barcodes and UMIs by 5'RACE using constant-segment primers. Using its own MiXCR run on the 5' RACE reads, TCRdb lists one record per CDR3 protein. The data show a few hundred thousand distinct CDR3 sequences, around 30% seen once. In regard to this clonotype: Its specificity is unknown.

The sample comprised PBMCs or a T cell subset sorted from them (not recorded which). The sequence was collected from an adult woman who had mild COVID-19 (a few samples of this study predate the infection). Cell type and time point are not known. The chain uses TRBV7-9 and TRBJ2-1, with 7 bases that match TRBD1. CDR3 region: CASSARQGSGMVDEQFF. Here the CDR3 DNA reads TGTGCCAGCAGCGCCCGACAGGGCTCGGGAATGGTGGATGAGCAGTTCTTC.